A selection of T cell receptor beta chains follows, all from one sample in a study of cytomegalovirus exposure and HLA in healthy donors. The repertoire was sequenced with immunoSEQ multiplex PCR; TCRdb's copy has only in-frame clones and lacks some. The sample has some 140,000 clones; roughly 80% are singletons. Sequencing was carried out using PBMCs. All receptors come from a man aged 18-30 years in good health and CMV-seronegative. The conserved cysteine and the conserved F or W are not part of the CDR3 here. D genes are given only for firm matches.

J: TRBJ1-1; V: TRBV12-5; D: -; length: 15; CDR3: ASGLVLRAELNTEAF
J: TRBJ1-1; V: TRBV30; D: TRBD1; length: 15; CDR3: AWSGRGDRNRRNEAF
J: TRBJ2-7; V: TRBV4-2; D: -; length: 12; CDR3: ASSPDLGGYEQY
J: TRBJ2-7; V: TRBV10-3; D: TRBD2; length: 15; CDR3: AISESSGGAISYEQY
J: TRBJ2-7; V: TRBV5-6; D: TRBD1; length: 12; CDR3: ASSPRDRGYEQY
J: TRBJ1-2; V: TRBV9; D: TRBD1; length: 12; CDR3: ASSLGQGSDGYT
J: TRBJ1-5; V: TRBV4-2; D: -; length: 12; CDR3: ASSPQDSNQPQH
J: TRBJ2-5; V: TRBV9; D: -; length: 10; CDR3: ASSVNEKTQY
J: TRBJ2-1; V: TRBV7-2; D: TRBD2; length: 14; CDR3: ASSSGRGDSYNEQF
J: TRBJ2-1; V: TRBV12-5; D: -; length: 12; CDR3: ASGLSPTSNEQF
J: TRBJ2-2; V: TRBV5-4; D: -; length: 13; CDR3: ASSPGGADTGELF
J: TRBJ2-6; V: TRBV9; D: -; length: 13; CDR3: ASSDDISGANVLT
J: TRBJ2-2; V: TRBV10-2; D: TRBD2; length: 16; CDR3: ASRGALAGGANTGELF
J: TRBJ1-2; V: TRBV30; D: -; length: 12; CDR3: AWSVRGGYYGYT
J: TRBJ1-3; V: TRBV10-3; D: TRBD1; length: 12; CDR3: AATGIVSGNTIY
J: TRBJ1-3; V: TRBV4-2; D: -; length: 11; CDR3: ASSPSGRDTIY
J: TRBJ1-1; V: TRBV6-1; D: TRBD1; length: 12; CDR3: ASRGQGSITEAF
J: TRBJ2-7; V: TRBV10-2; D: -; length: 12; CDR3: ASSDGGLSDEQY
J: TRBJ2-1; V: TRBV11-2; D: -; length: 12; CDR3: ASSPLGSYNEQF
J: -; V: TRBV23-1; D: TRBD1; length: 12; CDR3: ASTGQGLYYEQY
J: TRBJ1-1; V: TRBV19; D: -; length: 12; CDR3: ASNAGALSVEAF
J: TRBJ1-4; V: TRBV2; D: -; length: 12; CDR3: ASSEVWTDEKLF
J: TRBJ1-1; V: TRBV6-5; D: -; length: 12; CDR3: ASSDAGAGFRAF
J: TRBJ2-1; V: TRBV5-4; D: TRBD1; length: 12; CDR3: ASSGDRVGNEQF
J: TRBJ1-6; V: TRBV10-3; D: TRBD1; length: 11; CDR3: AIGDRRNSPLH
J: TRBJ1-2; V: TRBV16; D: -; length: 13; CDR3: ASSPDTLPHYGYT
J: TRBJ1-6; V: TRBV7-6; D: TRBD1; length: 13; CDR3: ASSPTGAGNSPLH
J: TRBJ2-1; V: TRBV11-2; D: TRBD1; length: 12; CDR3: ASRSGTGGNEQF
J: TRBJ2-1; V: TRBV5-1; D: TRBD2; length: 13; CDR3: ASSLESGGAHEQF